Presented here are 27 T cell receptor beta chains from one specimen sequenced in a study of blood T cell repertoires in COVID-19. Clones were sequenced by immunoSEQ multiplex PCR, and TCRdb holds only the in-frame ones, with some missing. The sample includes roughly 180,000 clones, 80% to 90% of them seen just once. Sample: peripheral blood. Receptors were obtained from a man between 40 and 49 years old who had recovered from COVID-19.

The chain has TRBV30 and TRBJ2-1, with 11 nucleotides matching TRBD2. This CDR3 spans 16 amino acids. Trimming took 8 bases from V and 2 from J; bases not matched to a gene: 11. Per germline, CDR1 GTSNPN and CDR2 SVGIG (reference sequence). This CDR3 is CAGTGLAGGTYNEQFF. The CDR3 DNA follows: TGTGCCGGGACCGGGCTAGCGGGAGGAACCTACAATGAGCAGTTCTTC.

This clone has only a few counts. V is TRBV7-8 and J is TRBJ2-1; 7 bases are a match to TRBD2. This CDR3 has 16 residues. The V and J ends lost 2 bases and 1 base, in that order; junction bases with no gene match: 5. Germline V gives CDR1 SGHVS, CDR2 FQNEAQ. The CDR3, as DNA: TGTGCCAGCAGCTTACCGGGCGGGGGTTCCTACAATGAGCAGTTCTTC. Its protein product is CASSLPGGGSYNEQFF.

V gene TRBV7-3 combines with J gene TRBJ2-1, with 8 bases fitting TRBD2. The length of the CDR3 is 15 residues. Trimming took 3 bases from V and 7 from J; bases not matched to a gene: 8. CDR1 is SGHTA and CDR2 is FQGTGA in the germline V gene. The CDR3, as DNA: TGTGCCAGCAGCTTGGCCGGGAGGGCCAAGAATGAGCAGTTCTTC. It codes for CASSLAGRAKNEQFF.

In DNA form, the CDR3 reads TGTGCCAGCAGCGTGACTAGCGGGGGGGCAGGAGAGACCCAGTACTTC. It yields the protein CASSVTSGGAGETQYF. This chain uses TRBV9 with TRBJ2-5, with 14 bases fitting TRBD2. J was trimmed by 4 bases and V by 2 bases; bases with no gene match: 4. Germline V gene data show CDR1 as SGDLS and CDR2 as YYNGEE. CDR3 length: 16 amino acids.

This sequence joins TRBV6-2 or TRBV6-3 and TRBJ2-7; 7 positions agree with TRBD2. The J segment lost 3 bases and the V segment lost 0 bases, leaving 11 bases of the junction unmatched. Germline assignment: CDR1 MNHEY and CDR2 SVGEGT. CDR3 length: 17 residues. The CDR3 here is CASSYSKKAGVGYEQYF. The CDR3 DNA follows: TGTGCCAGCAGTTACTCGAAAAAGGCGGGAGTCGGCTACGAGCAGTACTTC.

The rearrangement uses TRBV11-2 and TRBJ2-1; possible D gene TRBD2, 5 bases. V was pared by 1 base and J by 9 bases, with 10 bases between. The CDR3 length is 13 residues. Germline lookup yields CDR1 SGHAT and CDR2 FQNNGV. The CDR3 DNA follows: TGTGCCAGCAGCTTAGGCCTAGCAGGTGAGCAGTTCTTC. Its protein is CASSLGLAGEQFF. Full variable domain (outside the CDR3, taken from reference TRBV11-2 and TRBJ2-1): EAGVAQSPRYKIIEKRQSVAFWCNPISGHATLYWYQQILGQGPKLLIQFQNNGVVDDSQLPKDRFSAERLKGVDSTLKIQPAKLEDSAVYLCASSLGLAGEQFFGPGTRLTVL.

CDR3 in amino acids: CASSGLAGDEQYF. The CDR3 nucleotides are TGTGCCTCCTCGGGACTAGCGGGAGACGAGCAGTACTTC. This chain connects TRBV30 to TRBJ2-7; 14 bases match TRBD2. The CDR3 loop spans 13 amino acids. V shed 7 bases and J 5 bases; nucleotides not matched to a gene: 4. Germline V gene data show CDR1 as GTSNPN and CDR2 as SVGIG (reference sequence).

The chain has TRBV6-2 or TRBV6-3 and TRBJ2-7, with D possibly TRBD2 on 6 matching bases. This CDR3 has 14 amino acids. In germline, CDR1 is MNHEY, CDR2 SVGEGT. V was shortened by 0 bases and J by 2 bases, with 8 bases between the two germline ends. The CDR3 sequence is CASSYSGLPYEQYF. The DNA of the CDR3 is TGTGCCAGCAGTTACTCGGGACTTCCCTACGAGCAGTACTTC.

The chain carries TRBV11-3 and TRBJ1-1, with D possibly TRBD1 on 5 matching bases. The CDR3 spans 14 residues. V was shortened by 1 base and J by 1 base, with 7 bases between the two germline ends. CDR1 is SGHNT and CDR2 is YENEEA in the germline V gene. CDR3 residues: CASSLGQRNTEAFF. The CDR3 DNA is TGTGCCAGCAGCTTAGGACAGAGGAACACTGAAGCTTTCTTT.

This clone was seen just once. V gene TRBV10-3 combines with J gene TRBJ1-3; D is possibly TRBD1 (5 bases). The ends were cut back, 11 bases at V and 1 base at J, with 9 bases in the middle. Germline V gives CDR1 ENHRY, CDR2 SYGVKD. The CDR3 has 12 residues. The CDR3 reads CAARESGNTIYF. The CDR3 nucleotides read TGTGCCGCCAGGGAATCTGGAAACACCATATATTTT.

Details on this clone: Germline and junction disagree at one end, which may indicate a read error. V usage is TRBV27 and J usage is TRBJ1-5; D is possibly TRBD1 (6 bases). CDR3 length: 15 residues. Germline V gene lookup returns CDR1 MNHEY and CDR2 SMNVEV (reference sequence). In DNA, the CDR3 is TGTGCCAGCAGTCCCCCTGGGGGGGGCAACCAGCCCCAGCATTTT. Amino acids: CASSPPGGGNQPQHF.

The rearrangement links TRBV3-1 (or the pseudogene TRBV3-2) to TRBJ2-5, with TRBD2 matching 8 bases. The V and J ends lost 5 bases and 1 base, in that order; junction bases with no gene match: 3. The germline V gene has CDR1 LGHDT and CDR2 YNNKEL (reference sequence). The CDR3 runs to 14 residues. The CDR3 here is CASSGRGVQETQYF. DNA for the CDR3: TGTGCCAGCAGCGGGCGGGGGGTCCAAGAGACCCAGTACTTC.

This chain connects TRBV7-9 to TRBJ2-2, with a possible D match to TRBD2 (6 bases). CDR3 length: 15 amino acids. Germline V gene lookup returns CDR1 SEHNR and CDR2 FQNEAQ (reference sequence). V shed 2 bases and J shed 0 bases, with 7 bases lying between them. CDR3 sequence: CASSLLATNTGELFF. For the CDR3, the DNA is TGTGCCAGCAGCTTACTAGCGACGAACACCGGGGAGCTGTTTTTT.

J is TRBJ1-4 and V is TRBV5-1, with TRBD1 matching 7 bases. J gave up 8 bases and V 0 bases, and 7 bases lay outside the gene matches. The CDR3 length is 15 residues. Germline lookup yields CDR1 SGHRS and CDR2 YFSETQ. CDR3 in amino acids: CASSLGGGTVEKLFF. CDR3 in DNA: TGCGCCAGCAGCTTGGGAGGCGGGACAGTCGAAAAACTGTTTTTT.

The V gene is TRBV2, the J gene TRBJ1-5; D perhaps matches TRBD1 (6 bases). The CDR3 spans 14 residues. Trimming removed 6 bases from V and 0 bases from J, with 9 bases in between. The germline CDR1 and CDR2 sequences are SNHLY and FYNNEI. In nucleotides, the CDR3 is TGTGCCAGCAGGGGACATTTTAGCAATCAGCCCCAGCATTTT. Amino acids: CASRGHFSNQPQHF.

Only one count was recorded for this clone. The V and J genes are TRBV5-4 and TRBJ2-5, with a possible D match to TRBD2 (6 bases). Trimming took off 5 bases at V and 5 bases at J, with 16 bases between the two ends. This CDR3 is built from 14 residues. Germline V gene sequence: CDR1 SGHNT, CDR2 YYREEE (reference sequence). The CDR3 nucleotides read TGTGCCAGCAGTCGAACGGGAGATGGCGAGACCCAGTACTTC. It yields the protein CASSRTGDGETQYF.

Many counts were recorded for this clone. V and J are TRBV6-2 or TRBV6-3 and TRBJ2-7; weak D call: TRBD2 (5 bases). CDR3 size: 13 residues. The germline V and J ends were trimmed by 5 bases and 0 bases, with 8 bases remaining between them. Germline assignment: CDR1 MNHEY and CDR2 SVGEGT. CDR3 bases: TGTGCCAGCAGTGACGGACTCTCCTACGAGCAGTACTTC. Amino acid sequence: CASSDGLSYEQYF.

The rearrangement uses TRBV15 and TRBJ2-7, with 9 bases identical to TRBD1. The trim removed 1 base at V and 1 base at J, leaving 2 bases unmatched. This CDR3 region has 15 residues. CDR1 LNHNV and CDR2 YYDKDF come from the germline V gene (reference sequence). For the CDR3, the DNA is TGTGCCACCAGCAGAGGGGGGACAGGGTCCTACGAGCAGTACTTC. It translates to CATSRGGTGSYEQYF.

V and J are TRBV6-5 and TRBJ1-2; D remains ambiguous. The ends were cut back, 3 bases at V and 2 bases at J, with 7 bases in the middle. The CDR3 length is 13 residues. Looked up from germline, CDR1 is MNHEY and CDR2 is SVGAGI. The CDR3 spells CASSYSNNYGYTF. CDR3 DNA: TGTGCCAGCAGTTATAGTAACAACTATGGCTACACCTTC.

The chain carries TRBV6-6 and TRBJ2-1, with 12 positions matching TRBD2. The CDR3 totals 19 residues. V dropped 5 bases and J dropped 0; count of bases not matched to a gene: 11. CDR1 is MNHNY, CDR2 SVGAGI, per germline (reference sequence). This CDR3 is CASSQRTSGVQSSYNEQFF. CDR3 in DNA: TGTGCCAGCAGTCAAAGGACTAGCGGGGTACAGAGCTCCTACAATGAGCAGTTCTTC.

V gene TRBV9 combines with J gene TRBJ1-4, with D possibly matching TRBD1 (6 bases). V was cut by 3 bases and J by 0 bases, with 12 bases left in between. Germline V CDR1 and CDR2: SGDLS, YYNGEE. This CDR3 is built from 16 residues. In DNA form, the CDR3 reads TGTGCCAGCAGCGGATTTGAGGGGGCAACTAATGAAAAACTGTTTTTT. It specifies CASSGFEGATNEKLFF.

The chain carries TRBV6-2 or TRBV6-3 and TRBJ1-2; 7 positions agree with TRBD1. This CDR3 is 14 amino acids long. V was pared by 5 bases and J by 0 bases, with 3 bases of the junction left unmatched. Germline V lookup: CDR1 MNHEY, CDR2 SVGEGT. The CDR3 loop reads CASSPDRANYGYTF. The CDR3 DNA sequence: TGTGCCAGCAGTCCCGACAGGGCTAACTATGGCTACACCTTC.

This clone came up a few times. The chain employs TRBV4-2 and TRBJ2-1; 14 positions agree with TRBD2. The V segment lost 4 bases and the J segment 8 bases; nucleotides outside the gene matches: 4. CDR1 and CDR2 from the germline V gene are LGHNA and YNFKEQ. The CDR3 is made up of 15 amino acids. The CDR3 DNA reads TGTGCCAGCAGCCTGACTAGCGGGGGGGCCGATGAGCAGTTCTTC. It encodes CASSLTSGGADEQFF.

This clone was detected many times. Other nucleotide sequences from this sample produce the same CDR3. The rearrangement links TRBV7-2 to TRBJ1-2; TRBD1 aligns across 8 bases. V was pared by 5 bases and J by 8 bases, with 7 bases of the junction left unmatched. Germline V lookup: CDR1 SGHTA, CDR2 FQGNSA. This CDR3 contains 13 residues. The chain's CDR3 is CASSTGGGGGYTF. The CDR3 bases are TGTGCCAGCAGCACAGGGGGTGGGGGCGGCTACACCTTC.

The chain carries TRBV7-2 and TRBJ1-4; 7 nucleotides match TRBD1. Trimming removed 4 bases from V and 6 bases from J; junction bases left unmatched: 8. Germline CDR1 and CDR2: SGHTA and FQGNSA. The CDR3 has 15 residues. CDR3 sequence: CASSSGQLFDEKLFF. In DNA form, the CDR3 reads TGTGCCAGCAGCTCGGGACAGCTCTTTGATGAAAAACTGTTTTTT.

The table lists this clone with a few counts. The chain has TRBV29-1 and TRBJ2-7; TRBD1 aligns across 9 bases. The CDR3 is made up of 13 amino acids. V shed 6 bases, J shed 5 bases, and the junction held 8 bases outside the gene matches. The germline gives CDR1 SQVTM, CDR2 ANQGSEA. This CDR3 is CSVETGTGNEQYF. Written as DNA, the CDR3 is TGCAGCGTGGAAACCGGGACAGGGAACGAGCAGTACTTC.

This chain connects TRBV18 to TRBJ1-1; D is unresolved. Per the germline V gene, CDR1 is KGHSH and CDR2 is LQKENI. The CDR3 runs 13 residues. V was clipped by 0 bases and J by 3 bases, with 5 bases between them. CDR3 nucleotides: TGTGCCAGCTCACCACCGGGAGACACTGAAGCTTTCTTT. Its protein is CASSPPGDTEAFF.